Below, one T cell receptor beta chain is given with its context. The final CDR3 position lacks the conserved phenylalanine or tryptophan, pointing to a likely read error. The DNA is left out, because the CDR3 cannot be placed on it with certainty; the CDR3 is given as TCRdb lists it. Germline assignment: CDR1 DFQATT and CDR2 SNEGSKA (reference sequence). 9 amino acids form the CDR3, both terminal residues included. Researchers amplified the TCR beta CDR3 regions from RNA transcripts. Initially, a first-round RT-PCR of the TCR CDR3 employed the HTBI primer set. TCRdb redid the calling of the multiplex PCR reads with MiXCR, one entry per CDR3 protein. The top ten hold 15% to 20% of the sample, which has 450,000 to 700,000 distinct CDR3 sequences, roughly 46% seen once. The data originate from a study of T cells in Graves' hyperthyroidism and ophthalmopathy.

The chain joins TRBV20-1 to TRBJ2-5; the D segment call TRBD2 is taken from the table without a DNA check. Sequenced material: peripheral blood or thyroid tissue (not recorded which). This TCR derives from an adult woman with Graves' disease, either hyperthyroidism or ophthalmopathy (not recorded which). This CDR3 is CSARAGSAA.